The 22 T cell receptor beta chains reported below all come from one sample, sequenced in a study of vaccination and CD4 T cells after COVID-19. Treatment described: approximately 10-day PBMC culture with coronavirus spike peptide pools or control peptides (ViraFEST assay). The Oncomine TCR Beta short-read assay was applied to DNA of cultured CD4+ T cells. TCRdb itself ran the PCR reads through MiXCR, one entry per CDR3 protein. Of around 12,000 distinct CDR3 sequences listed, approximately 74% are singletons. No antigen is known for these receptors. Specimen: CD4+ T cells from blood, cultured in vitro, collected after SARS-CoV-2 vaccination. These receptors were obtained from a human donor who received a COVID-19 vaccine.

This clonotype was found once. The chain links TRBV15 to TRBJ1-5, with 8 bases fitting TRBD1. Germline CDR1 LNHNV, CDR2 YYDKDF (reference sequence). The CDR3 length is 18 residues. Trimming removed 5 bases from V and 5 bases from J; junction bases left unmatched: 17. CDR3 sequence reads: CATSSRQGFGWGDQPQHF. The CDR3 DNA reads TGTGCCACCAGCTCCAGACAGGGGTTTGGGTGGGGTGATCAGCCCCAGCATTTT.

The chain has TRBV6-5 and TRBJ1-5, with D perhaps matching TRBD1 (6 bases). This CDR3 has 16 residues. The V gene lost 2 bases and the J gene lost 3 bases, with 14 bases spanning the gap. CDR1 and CDR2 from the germline V gene are MNHEY and SVGAGI. The CDR3 coding sequence is TGTGCCAGCAGTTACACGGGCAGGGGATACAATCAGCCCCAGCATTTT. Translation gives CASSYTGRGYNQPQHF.

The chain combines TRBV20-1 with TRBJ2-7; 8 positions agree with TRBD1. CDR3 length equals 14 residues. Trimming removed 6 bases from V and 2 bases from J; junction bases left unmatched: 9. CDR1 DFQATT and CDR2 SNEGSKA come from the germline V gene (reference sequence). This chain's CDR3 is CSAPDREYTYEQYF. The CDR3, as DNA: TGCAGTGCACCGGACAGGGAGTATACCTACGAGCAGTACTTC.

The V and J genes are TRBV5-1 and TRBJ2-7; D assignment may be TRBD1 or TRBD2 (5 bases each). Trimming took off 2 bases at V and 1 base at J, with 13 bases between the two ends. This CDR3 comprises 15 residues. Germline CDR1 reads SGHRS; CDR2 reads YFSETQ. The CDR3 sequence is CASSFGGIASYEQYF. The CDR3 coding sequence is TGCGCCAGCAGCTTTGGGGGTATAGCGTCCTACGAGCAGTACTTC. The entire variable domain, with the rest obtained from reference TRBV5-1 and TRBJ2-7, is as follows: KAGVTQTPRYLIKTRGQQVTLSCSPISGHRSVSWYQQTPGQGLQFLFEYFSETQRNKGNFPGRFSGRQFSNSRSEMNVSTLELGDSALYLCASSFGGIASYEQYFGPGTRLTVT.

This clonotype has only one observation. The J gene is TRBJ2-4, the V gene TRBV19, with 8 nucleotides matching TRBD2. After removal of 8 bases from V and 6 bases from J, the junction contained 6 bases not matched to a gene. The CDR3 loop spans 13 amino acids. Germline CDR1 and CDR2: LNHDA and SQIVND (reference sequence). The CDR3 DNA follows: TGTGCCAGTGGGCCGGGGGGGACAAACATTCAGTACTTC. Translating it yields CASGPGGTNIQYF.

This clonotype was counted only a few times. The genes are TRBV2 and TRBJ1-2; 8 bases map to TRBD1. The length of the CDR3 is 13 residues. V trimming: 6 bases; J trimming: 8 bases; junction bases outside the gene matches: 8. The germline gives CDR1 SNHLY, CDR2 FYNNEI. In nucleotides, the CDR3 is TGTGCCAGCAGCGGGAGCAGGGGGCAAGGCTACACCTTC. It is translated as CASSGSRGQGYTF.

The CDR3 DNA is TGTGCCAGCAGCTTAGCGACAGGGCAGGCAGAGACCCAGTACTTC. As protein: CASSLATGQAETQYF. V and J are TRBV7-2 and TRBJ2-5; 7 bases fit TRBD1. This CDR3 has 15 residues. Germline V gene lookup returns CDR1 SGHTA and CDR2 FQGNSA. Germline trimming cut 0 bases from V and 4 bases from J; bases unmatched to any gene: 5.

This clonotype occurred once. V gene TRBV15 combines with J gene TRBJ2-5; D not certain. V was trimmed by 3 bases and J by 7 bases, leaving 12 bases between them. CDR1 LNHNV and CDR2 YYDKDF come from the germline V gene (reference sequence). The CDR3 contains 13 residues. CDR3 protein: CATSRGTLGTQYF. CDR3 nucleotides: TGTGCCACCAGCAGGGGTACTTTGGGGACCCAGTACTTC. Variable domain in full (rest from reference TRBV15 and TRBJ2-5): DAMVIQNPRYQVTQFGKPVTLSCSQTLNHNVMYWYQQKSSQAPKLLFHYYDKDFNNEADTPDNFQSRRPNTSFCFLDIRSPGLGDTAMYLCATSRGTLGTQYFGPGTRLLVL.

The chain combines TRBV20-1 with TRBJ2-2; no definite D call. V lost 0 bases, J lost 1 base, and 6 bases lay in between. The germline V gene encodes CDR1 DFQATT and CDR2 SNEGSKA (reference sequence). This CDR3 has 14 amino acids. The CDR3 coding sequence is TGCAGTGCTAGAGATGAACGGAACACCGGGGAGCTGTTTTTT. Its translation is CSARDERNTGELFF.

The gene calls are TRBV20-1 and TRBJ2-3; TRBD1 agrees at 7 bases. The germline CDR1 and CDR2 sequences are DFQATT and SNEGSKA (reference sequence). V gave up 3 bases and J gave up 6 bases; unmatched junction bases: 9. The CDR3 consists of 14 residues. The CDR3 protein is CSASPSTGPDTQYF. CDR3 nucleotide sequence: TGCAGTGCTAGCCCTTCGACAGGGCCCGATACGCAGTATTTT.

This rearrangement joins TRBV7-2 to TRBJ2-7, with 9 nucleotides matching TRBD2. There are 15 residues in the CDR3. V was pared by 3 bases and J by 0 bases, with 3 bases of the junction left unmatched. Germline values: CDR1 SGHTA, CDR2 FQGNSA. This chain's CDR3 is CASSLTSGSSYEQYF. CDR3 DNA: TGTGCCAGCAGCTTGACTAGCGGAAGCTCCTACGAGCAGTACTTC.

The rearrangement links TRBV7-9 to TRBJ2-5, with 11 bases lining up with TRBD1. The junction had 6 bases not matched to a gene; V was cut back by 7 bases and J by 5 bases. This CDR3 region has 14 residues. Germline lookup yields CDR1 SEHNR and CDR2 FQNEAQ (reference sequence). In DNA, the CDR3 is TGTGCCAGCACCCGGACAGGGGGCCATGAGACCCAGTACTTC. It codes for CASTRTGGHETQYF.

V gene TRBV7-9 combines with J gene TRBJ2-7; D call uncertain. Germline CDR1 is SEHNR and CDR2 is FQNEAQ (reference sequence). The CDR3 runs to 11 residues. Trimming removed 1 base at V and 7 bases at J, with 5 bases between. CDR3 sequence: CASSLVQEQYF. The CDR3 bases are TGTGCCAGCAGCTTAGTTCAAGAGCAGTACTTC.

This clonotype appeared a few times. The chain uses TRBV7-3 and TRBJ2-2; D may be TRBD1 (6 bases). CDR3 length equals 13 residues. CDR1 SGHTA and CDR2 FQGTGA come from the germline V gene. V was pared by 6 bases and J by 5 bases, with 10 bases between. CDR3 DNA: TGTGCCAGCAGATCCGGACAGACCGGGGAGCTGTTTTTT. This gives the protein CASRSGQTGELFF.

V and J are TRBV20-1 and TRBJ1-6; D may be TRBD1 (6 bases). This CDR3 region has 15 residues. Trimming shortened V by 3 bases and J by 4 bases, and 13 bases separated the two germline ends. Germline-derived CDR1 and CDR2 are DFQATT and SNEGSKA (reference sequence). This CDR3 is CSASYSQGYNSPLHF. Here the CDR3 DNA reads TGCAGTGCTAGTTATAGTCAGGGGTATAATTCACCCCTCCACTTT.

This clonotype was found a few times. The rearrangement uses TRBV19 and TRBJ1-5; weak D call: TRBD1 (6 bases). CDR3 length: 14 amino acids. V lost 4 bases and J lost 3, with 10 bases in between. Germline V gene sequence: CDR1 LNHDA, CDR2 SQIVND (reference sequence). This CDR3 reads CASSTGQFNQPQHF. CDR3 in DNA: TGTGCCAGTAGTACCGGACAGTTCAATCAGCCCCAGCATTTT. Full variable domain (rest looked up from reference TRBV19 and TRBJ1-5): DGGITQSPKYLFRKEGQNVTLSCEQNLNHDAMYWYRQDPGQGLRLIYYSQIVNDFQKGDIAEGYSVSREKKESFPLTVTSAQKNPTAFYLCASSTGQFNQPQHFGDGTRLSIL.

The chain has TRBV10-3 and TRBJ2-1; D is perhaps TRBD1 or TRBD2 (7 bases each). The CDR3 length is 16 residues. The germline CDR1 and CDR2 sequences are ENHRY and SYGVKD. Trimming left V 10 bases short and J 5 bases short, with 24 bases between. The CDR3 loop is CATRGSGGRDNNEQFF. In DNA, the CDR3 is TGTGCCACCAGGGGGTCGGGGGGTCGGGATAACAATGAGCAGTTCTTC.

The chain links TRBV30 to TRBJ2-3; D tentatively fits TRBD1 or TRBD2 (5 bases each). Trimming left V 3 bases short and J 0 bases short, with 13 bases between. The CDR3 sequence is 15 residues long. Germline assignment: CDR1 GTSNPN and CDR2 SVGIG (reference sequence). Written as DNA, the CDR3 is TGTGCCTGGAGCGAAGGGACGCACAGCACAGATACGCAGTATTTT. This gives the protein CAWSEGTHSTDTQYF.

This rearrangement joins TRBV24-1 to TRBJ1-5; 7 bases line up with TRBD1. The CDR3 length is 14 residues. V dropped 2 bases and J dropped 8; count of bases not matched to a gene: 5. Germline values: CDR1 KGHDR, CDR2 SFDVKD. The CDR3 DNA reads as TGTGCCACCAGTGATTGGACAGGAGGGGAGCCCCAGCATTTT. This translates into CATSDWTGGEPQHF.

The chain couples TRBV30 to TRBJ1-1; D is unclear. With 0 bases removed from V and 3 bases from J, the gap between germline ends came to 8 bases. Germline assignment: CDR1 GTSNPN and CDR2 SVGIG (reference sequence). The length of the CDR3 is 13 residues. This CDR3 reads CAWSVVGDTEAFF. CDR3 in DNA: TGTGCCTGGAGTGTTGTCGGTGACACTGAAGCTTTCTTT.

The chain uses TRBV19 and TRBJ1-2; 12 bases are shared with TRBD1. This CDR3 spans 16 amino acids. The ends lost 7 bases at V and 4 bases at J; junction bases unmatched: 10. Germline CDR1 is LNHDA and CDR2 is SQIVND (reference sequence). CDR3 bases: TGTGCCAGTACTGACCTCGGGACAGGGGGCCTCTATGGCTACACCTTC. Its protein product is CASTDLGTGGLYGYTF.

V usage is TRBV15 and J usage is TRBJ2-5; D may correspond to TRBD1 or TRBD2 (5 bases each). This CDR3 comprises 12 residues. Trimming took off 6 bases at V and 5 bases at J, with 10 bases between the two ends. Germline V gene sequence: CDR1 LNHNV, CDR2 YYDKDF (reference sequence). CDR3 sequence: CATSWDLETQYF. The CDR3 DNA is TGTGCCACCAGTTGGGACCTCGAGACCCAGTACTTC.